Each of the 9 T cell receptor beta chains below was sequenced from the same sample in a study of blood T cell repertoires in COVID-19 (dated by TCRdb to 2020 to 2022). The library was obtained by the immunoSEQ multiplex PCR assay. The immuneACCESS repertoire file appears here via TCRdb, limited to in-frame rearrangements. These files lack a portion of the clones; in checked studies, under half of the deficit traces to unresolved V genes, and the cause of the others is not known. The sample yields some 150,000 clones; approximately 84% were counted once. The ten largest clones capture 44% of the sample. The material sequenced was peripheral blood. The receptors shown here come from a human donor in a cohort sampled during active COVID-19.

The rearrangement uses TRBV19 and TRBJ1-5; D is undetermined. Germline loops: CDR1 LNHDA, CDR2 SQIVND (reference sequence). V was pared by 5 bases and J by 4 bases, with 9 bases between. CDR3 length equals 13 residues. The CDR3, as DNA: TGTGCCAGTAGTCAACCGGGAAATCAGCCCCAGCATTTT. Translation: CASSQPGNQPQHF.

V usage is TRBV10-3 and J usage is TRBJ1-2; D remains ambiguous. CDR3 length equals 13 residues. Germline V CDR1 and CDR2: ENHRY, SYGVKD. Trimming shortened V by 1 base and J by 4 bases, and 7 bases separated the two germline ends. As DNA, the CDR3 is TGTGCCATCAGTGAGTGGGCTTCCTATGGCTACACCTTC. This codes for CAISEWASYGYTF.

The genes are TRBV9 and TRBJ2-5; 9 bases match TRBD1. J was trimmed by 3 bases and V by 3 bases; bases with no gene match: 6. CDR1 and CDR2 (germline): SGDLS, YYNGEE. CDR3 size: 15 residues. CDR3 sequence reads: CASSANTGGEETQYF. Here the CDR3 DNA reads TGTGCCAGCAGCGCCAATACAGGGGGCGAAGAGACCCAGTACTTC.

The chain employs TRBV7-3 and TRBJ2-5, with a possible D match to TRBD2 (6 bases). CDR3 length: 13 amino acids. Germline V lookup: CDR1 SGHTA, CDR2 FQGTGA. Between the trimmed V and J ends, which lost 5 bases and 7 bases, there was a span of 14 bases. The CDR3 here is CASSANGGGTQYF. Here the CDR3 DNA reads TGTGCCAGCAGCGCAAACGGGGGTGGGACCCAGTACTTC.

The chain recombines TRBV5-1 with TRBJ2-1; 11 positions match TRBD1. Germline-derived CDR1 and CDR2 are SGHRS and YFSETQ. V lost 4 bases to trimming and J lost 8 bases; unmatched junction nucleotides: 8. CDR3 length equals 15 residues. The CDR3: CASSKRTGGSHEQFF. The CDR3 bases are TGCGCCAGCAGCAAGAGGACAGGGGGCAGCCATGAGCAGTTCTTC.

The gene calls are TRBV6-2 or TRBV6-3 and TRBJ2-7; the D gene is possibly TRBD1 (6 bases). The ends were cut back, 2 bases at V and 1 base at J, with 15 bases in the middle. Germline values: CDR1 MNHEY, CDR2 SVGEGT. The CDR3 runs to 16 residues. The CDR3 bases are TGTGCCAGCAGTTACGAGCTGGGGGCGTTGTCCTACGAGCAGTACTTC. It encodes CASSYELGALSYEQYF.

V gene TRBV11-3 combines with J gene TRBJ1-2; the D is unclear. This CDR3 is 15 amino acids long. Germline-derived CDR1 and CDR2 are SGHNT and YENEEA. Trimming left V 6 bases short and J 4 bases short, with 18 bases between. The CDR3 region is CASSQLAEGSYGYTF. Here the CDR3 DNA reads TGTGCCAGCAGTCAATTAGCGGAGGGTAGCTATGGCTACACCTTC.

CDR3 sequence (DNA): TGTGCCAGCAGTTTGAAAAGGGGGCACTATGGCTACACCTTC. It is translated as CASSLKRGHYGYTF. The chain recombines TRBV28 with TRBJ1-2; 7 bases fit TRBD1. Germline lookup yields CDR1 MDHEN and CDR2 SYDVKM. The V segment lost 3 bases and the J segment 3 bases; nucleotides outside the gene matches: 4. The CDR3 spans 14 residues.

The chain carries TRBV5-6 and TRBJ1-6, with D perhaps TRBD1 (5 bases). This CDR3 is 14 amino acids long. V was clipped by 3 bases and J by 9 bases, with 13 bases between them. Germline V gene lookup returns CDR1 SGHDT and CDR2 YYEEEE. CDR3 sequence: CASSYPQGGSPLHF. As DNA, the CDR3 is TGTGCCAGCAGCTATCCCCAGGGTGGTTCACCCCTCCACTTT. Variable domain in full (rest from reference TRBV5-6 and TRBJ1-6): DAGVTQSPTHLIKTRGQQVTLRCSPKSGHDTVSWYQQALGQGPQFIFQYYEEEERQRGNFPDRFSGHQFPNYSSELNVNALLLGDSALYLCASSYPQGGSPLHFGNGTRLTVT.